The rows below give T cell receptor beta chains drawn from one sample of a study of identical twins. TCRdb reprocessed the 5' RACE reads with MiXCR, giving one entry per CDR3 protein. The profile covers roughly 750,000 distinct CDR3 sequences, with 20% to 25% appearing a single time and 4.3% taken by the ten largest. These same records also appear under a second study, on T cells expressing NK-cell markers.

The sequenced sample was PBMCs. The receptor set was obtained from a woman under 30 in good health. Each CDR3 is given with its conserved first and last residue. Each record gives: D gene, clone size, V gene, J gene, CDR3 DNA, CDR3 protein. A D gene is named only where the DNA matches it firmly. Size is omitted from some rows. Given values are once, few, many or a class for expanded clones.

-	-	TRBV2	TRBJ1-5	TGTGCCAGCAGTGATTGGGCAGTAAATCAGCCCCAGCATTTT	CASSDWAVNQPQHF
TRBD2	-	TRBV10-3	TRBJ2-7	TGTGCCATCAGTACTATAGCGGGGAGCTCCTACGAGCAGTACTTC	CAISTIAGSSYEQYF
-	few	TRBV29-1	TRBJ1-2	TGCAGCGGTTGGGGGGGAGGCTATGGCTACACCTTC	CSGWGGGYGYTF
TRBD1	-	TRBV10-3	TRBJ2-2	TGTGCCATCAGACCCGGGACAGGGGACACCGGGGAGCTGTTTTTT	CAIRPGTGDTGELFF
TRBD1	-	TRBV5-1	TRBJ2-7	TGCGCCAGCAGCTTGATGGACCCGGGACAGGAATTCTTC	CASSLMDPGQEFF
TRBD2	-	TRBV30	TRBJ2-3	TGTGCCTGGAGTCTAGCGGGGGGGGGCATAGATACGCAGTATTTT	CAWSLAGGGIDTQYF
TRBD1	many	TRBV5-1	TRBJ2-1	TGCGCCAGCAGCACGACAGGGATAGAGGATGAGCAGTTCTTC	CASSTTGIEDEQFF
-	-	TRBV18	TRBJ1-5	TGTGCCAGCTCACCCGCCCGTAGCAATCAGCCCCAGCATTTT	CASSPARSNQPQHF
TRBD2	few	TRBV6-1	TRBJ2-3	TGTGCCAGCAGTCCTCAGCGGGGGAGACGCACAGATACGCAGTATTTT	CASSPQRGRRTDTQYF
-	-	TRBV7-8	TRBJ2-3	TGTGCCAGCAGCTTGCCCCCGGTTTGGGCAGATACGCAGTATTTT	CASSLPPVWADTQYF
TRBD1	many	TRBV20-1	TRBJ1-2	TGCAGTGCTCCAACAGGGGACTATGGCTACACCTTC	CSAPTGDYGYTF
-	once	TRBV5-8	TRBJ1-5	TGTGCCAGCAGCCCCCCGGGAGATCAGCCCCAGCATTTT	CASSPPGDQPQHF
-	few	TRBV7-2	TRBJ2-1	TGTGCCAGCAGCTTAGACCCGGTCCCTCACAATGAGCAGTTCTTC	CASSLDPVPHNEQFF
-	few	TRBV20-1	TRBJ2-3	TGCAGCGGGAGGAGGGGGGGCGCAGATACGCAGTATTTT	CSGRRGGADTQYF
-	-	TRBV20-1	TRBJ2-1	TGCAGTGCTCTCGCGTCGAATGAGCAGTTCTTC	CSALASNEQFF
TRBD2	few	TRBV6-5	TRBJ2-2	TGTGCCAGCAGTAACAACCCGGGACTAGCTAACACCGGGGAGCTGTTTTTT	CASSNNPGLANTGELFF
-	-	TRBV13	TRBJ2-4	TGTGCCAGCAGCCCCATAGGGGGCATTCAGTACTTC	CASSPIGGIQYF
-	many	TRBV20-1	TRBJ2-2	TGCAGTGCTAGACCTTTAAACACCGGGGAGCTGTTTTTT	CSARPLNTGELFF
TRBD1	-	TRBV29-1	TRBJ1-1	TGCAGCGCCTATTCCCGACAGGGACGAAGGGCGAACACTGAAGCTTTCTTT	CSAYSRQGRRANTEAFF
-	-	TRBV3-1	TRBJ2-1	TGTGCCAGCAGCCAAGCCCCAGGGGCCTACAATGAGCAGTTCTTC	CASSQAPGAYNEQFF
-	-	TRBV24-1	TRBJ2-1	TGTGCCACCAGTGATGGAGGGGGCTGGGATGAGCAGTTCTTC	CATSDGGGWDEQFF
-	few	TRBV28	TRBJ2-1	TGTGCCAGCAAAGGAGGGACAATCTCCTACAATGAGCAGTTCTTC	CASKGGTISYNEQFF
TRBD1	-	TRBV12-3/TRBV12-4	TRBJ2-7	TGTGCCAGCAGGCCGGGACAGCGCGACGAGCAGTACTTC	CASRPGQRDEQYF
-	-	TRBV5-1	TRBJ2-1	TGCGCCAGCAGCTTATTAATAGAGACAGACTCCTACAATGAGCAGTTCTTC	CASSLLIETDSYNEQFF
-	-	TRBV7-6	TRBJ2-7	TGTGCCAGCAGCTCCCTAAGGTCCGGGCAGTACTTC	CASSSLRSGQYF
TRBD1	-	TRBV11-2	TRBJ2-3	TGTGCCAGCAGCCGACGTGGACAGGGCACAGATACGCAGTATTTT	CASSRRGQGTDTQYF
TRBD2	-	TRBV5-1	TRBJ2-3	TGCGCCAGCAGCTTCTGGACTAGCGGGGTGGCAGATACGCAGTATTTT	CASSFWTSGVADTQYF
-	-	TRBV7-2	TRBJ2-1	TGTGCCAGCAGCTCCGGGTCTCACTGGTACAATGAGCAGTTCTTC	CASSSGSHWYNEQFF
TRBD1	few	TRBV20-1	TRBJ2-7	TGCAGTGCGAGATGGACCGGGACAGGATACTACGAGCAGTACTTC	CSARWTGTGYYEQYF
-	-	TRBV7-8	TRBJ1-1	TGTGCCAGCAGGATTGGGTTGGGCACTGAAGCTTTCTTT	CASRIGLGTEAFF
-	once	TRBV6-2/TRBV6-3	TRBJ2-2	TGTGCCAGTTCCGCGCCAGGGTGGGACACCGGGGAGCTGTTTTTT	CASSAPGWDTGELFF